This TCR beta chain came from a study of control samples from healthy donors and cancer patients (dated by TCRdb to the early 2020s). Receptors were amplified or captured by the immunoSEQ multiplex PCR assay. In TCRdb, the immuneACCESS table is reduced to in-frame sequences with V and J assigned. These tables do not hold every clone; where another copy was compared, an unresolved V gene accounts for under half, and the others remain unexplained. The sample table lists around 150,000 clones, just under 95% of them with a count of one. The top ten hold 8.5% of the sample. The CDR3 numbers 13 residues from cysteine through phenylalanine. The DNA shown is the 39-base CDR3, in frame from base 1. CDR1 and CDR2 are read off the germline V gene as SGHRS and YFSETQ. Cut back by 0 bases and 5 bases, the V and J ends lie 7 bases apart. In regard to this clone: Its antigen is not yet known. No base quality information exists; no much larger clone differs at one position.

The V gene is TRBV5-1 and the J gene is TRBJ2-3; the D gene assignment is ambiguous. This receptor was identified in a woman aged 40 to 50 in good health. The sequencing input was blood. The base sequence is TGCGCCAGCAGCTTGGGGCATAGAGATACGCAGTATTTT. Its protein reads: CASSLGHRDTQYF.